This TCR beta chain was observed in a study of Ad26.COV2.S vaccination and SARS-CoV-2 variants. Across the study: Into the muscle, Ad26.COV2.S was dosed once or twice, 56 days apart. General study results and limits: Placebo recipients had lower spike-specific TCR breadth than vaccine recipients.

About this clone: Its antigen is unknown.

Profiled with immunoSEQ multiplex PCR; TCRdb holds only in-frame clones, not every one. The profile shows 380,000 or so clones, 83% of them singletons. V lost 3 bases, J lost 5 bases, and 13 bases lay in between. Germline CDR1 is DFQATT and CDR2 is SNEGSKA (reference sequence). The CDR3 consists of 13 residues. The treatment denotes: roughly 19 received Ad26.COV2.S at low or high dose, single or two shots; about 5 received placebo; per-sample allocation not given. The samples date from day 63 after the first vaccine or placebo injection. This adult donor, from Boston, was 18-55 years old. This vaccine is an Ad26 vector that expresses the Wuhan-strain SARS-CoV-2 spike.

Here the sequenced sample was peripheral blood, taken in a trial of Ad26.COV2.S vaccine versus placebo. This chain connects TRBV20-1 to TRBJ1-1; tentative D call: TRBD1 (6 bases). The source is a person between 18 and 59 years old who received the Ad26.COV2.S COVID-19 vaccine or a placebo. The CDR3 region has the DNA TGCAGTGCTAGTCGTACAGGGTATACTGAAGCTTTCTTT. Translating it yields CSASRTGYTEAFF.